Following are 14 T cell receptor beta chains from one sample sequenced in a study of neoadjuvant anti-PD-1 for oral cavity cancer. Some clones are missing from TCRdb's copy, which holds only in-frame ones; the method was immunoSEQ multiplex PCR. The sample comprises about 16,000 clones, 55% to 75% of which are singletons, and 2% to 3% rests with the top ten. Sequencing used PBMCs, obtained before nivolumab (anti-PD-1) treatment. The origin of the receptors is a person aged 35 to 85 with oral cavity squamous cell carcinoma.

The chain employs TRBV7-9 and TRBJ2-3; 12 nucleotides agree with TRBD2. CDR3 size: 15 residues. V shed 6 bases and J 2 bases; nucleotides not matched to a gene: 3. From germline, CDR1 is SEHNR and CDR2 FQNEAQ (reference sequence). The CDR3, as DNA: TGTGCCAGCAGTTCTAGCGGGAGGGCCACAGATACGCAGTATTTT. Residues: CASSSSGRATDTQYF. Variable domain in full (rest from reference TRBV7-9 and TRBJ2-3): DTGVSQNPRHKITKRGQNVTFRCDPISEHNRLYWYRQTLGQGPEFLTYFQNEAQLEKSRLLSDRFSAERPKGSFSTLEIQRTEQGDSAMYLCASSSSGRATDTQYFGPGTRLTVL.

The J gene is TRBJ2-2, the V gene TRBV5-6; D is unresolved. The germline V gene encodes CDR1 SGHDT and CDR2 YYEEEE. Trimming left V 0 bases short and J 7 bases short, with 4 bases between. This CDR3 region has 12 residues. The CDR3 nucleotides read TGTGCCAGCAGCTTGGCGAGCGGGGAGCTGTTTTTT. Its protein is CASSLASGELFF.

This clone showed up just a few times. The chain links TRBV6-5 to TRBJ1-1; TRBD1 matches 8 bases. With V trimmed by 7 bases and J by 6 bases, 13 bases remained unmatched. CDR1 is MNHEY and CDR2 is SVGAGI in the germline V gene. The CDR3 is 15 residues long. The CDR3 protein is CASTPGQGGLAEAFF. In DNA form, the CDR3 reads TGTGCCAGCACTCCCGGACAGGGCGGTCTCGCTGAAGCTTTCTTT.

This clone occurred a few times. V and J are TRBV10-3 and TRBJ1-5, with unresolved D. Trimming cost V 2 bases and J 9 bases, with 14 bases left between them. The CDR3 sequence is 14 residues long. Germline assignment: CDR1 ENHRY and CDR2 SYGVKD. DNA for the CDR3: TGTGCCATCAGTGAGGGGCTAGGCCTGAGGCCCCAGCATTTT. Protein sequence: CAISEGLGLRPQHF.

CDR3 amino acids: CASSVGLGQVAFF. DNA of the CDR3: TGTGCCAGCAGCGTAGGGTTAGGACAGGTAGCTTTCTTT. V gene TRBV9 combines with J gene TRBJ1-1; 7 bases map to TRBD1. The V and J ends lost 0 bases and 10 bases, in that order; junction bases with no gene match: 6. CDR3 length: 13 amino acids. In germline, CDR1 is SGDLS, CDR2 YYNGEE.

This sequence joins TRBV6-1 and TRBJ1-3, with D uncertain. Trimming took 2 bases from V and 3 from J, leaving 14 bases between them. Germline values: CDR1 MNHNS, CDR2 SASEGT. The CDR3 extends over 16 amino acids. DNA of the CDR3: TGTGCCAGCAGTGAACTGGGCTTGCTCAATGGAAACACCATATATTTT. It encodes CASSELGLLNGNTIYF.

This clone occurred a few times. J is TRBJ2-3 and V is TRBV9, with a possible D match to TRBD2 (6 bases). There are 16 residues in the CDR3. Germline V gene lookup returns CDR1 SGDLS and CDR2 YYNGEE. The V gene lost 3 bases and the J gene lost 2 bases, with 16 bases spanning the gap. CDR3 in DNA: TGTGCCAGCAGCGCCAGTCCGCGGAGGGACACAGATACGCAGTATTTT. This sequence encodes CASSASPRRDTDTQYF.

This clone was counted a single time. The V gene is TRBV11-3, the J gene TRBJ2-1, with 10 nucleotides matching TRBD2. V lost 2 bases to trimming and J lost 9 bases; unmatched junction nucleotides: 1. The CDR3 has 13 amino acids. Per the germline V gene, CDR1 is SGHNT and CDR2 is YENEEA. The CDR3 protein is CASSLTSGTEQFF. In DNA form, the CDR3 reads TGTGCCAGCAGCTTAACTAGCGGGACTGAGCAGTTCTTC.

V gene TRBV5-1 combines with J gene TRBJ2-3; 12 bases fit TRBD2. CDR3 length: 14 amino acids. V shed 3 bases, J shed 8 bases, and the junction held 4 bases outside the gene matches. Germline lookup yields CDR1 SGHRS and CDR2 YFSETQ. CDR3 nucleotides: TGCGCCAGCAGCTCTAGCGGGAGGGACGGTACGCAGTATTTT. Translating gives CASSSSGRDGTQYF.

The CDR3 reads CASTGSRSSYNEQFF. The DNA of the CDR3 is TGTGCCAGCACTGGGTCACGAAGCTCCTACAATGAGCAGTTCTTC. The chain joins TRBV2 to TRBJ2-1; D remains unclear. V lost 7 bases and J lost 0, with 13 bases in between. CDR1 is SNHLY and CDR2 is FYNNEI in the germline V gene. The CDR3 is 15 residues long.

The rearrangement links TRBV5-8 to TRBJ1-4; 9 nucleotides line up with TRBD1. The CDR3 spans 16 residues. The germline CDR1 and CDR2 sequences are SGHTS and YDEGEE. V trimming: 4 bases; J trimming: 5 bases; junction bases outside the gene matches: 9. CDR3 region: CASSTGTGGANEKLFF. DNA of the CDR3: TGTGCCAGCAGCACGGGAACAGGGGGCGCGAATGAAAAACTGTTTTTT.

This CDR3 reads CASGIRISNQPQHF. CDR3 DNA: TGTGCCAGTGGGATTCGGATTAGCAATCAGCCCCAGCATTTT. The J gene is TRBJ1-5, the V gene TRBV19, with no clear D. This CDR3 is built from 14 residues. V was cut by 8 bases and J by 0 bases, with 11 bases left in between. CDR1 and CDR2 (germline): LNHDA, SQIVND (reference sequence).

A remark on this clone: This CDR3 is also generated by other DNA sequences in the sample. The chain has TRBV6-1 and TRBJ1-5; D ambiguous. V was cut by 4 bases and J by 0 bases, with 7 bases left in between. The CDR3 runs 14 residues. Germline CDR1 MNHNS, CDR2 SASEGT. CDR3 sequence reads: CASSGQNSNQPQHF. The DNA of the CDR3 is TGTGCCAGCAGTGGTCAGAATAGCAATCAGCCCCAGCATTTT.

This clone was observed a few times. This sequence joins TRBV30 and TRBJ1-5, with 9 bases fitting TRBD1. The trim removed 1 base at V and 15 bases at J, leaving 1 base unmatched. Germline values: CDR1 GTSNPN, CDR2 SVGIG (reference sequence). The CDR3 extends over 10 amino acids. The CDR3 sequence: CAWSGGQGHF. The DNA of the CDR3 is TGTGCCTGGAGTGGGGGACAGGGGCATTTT.